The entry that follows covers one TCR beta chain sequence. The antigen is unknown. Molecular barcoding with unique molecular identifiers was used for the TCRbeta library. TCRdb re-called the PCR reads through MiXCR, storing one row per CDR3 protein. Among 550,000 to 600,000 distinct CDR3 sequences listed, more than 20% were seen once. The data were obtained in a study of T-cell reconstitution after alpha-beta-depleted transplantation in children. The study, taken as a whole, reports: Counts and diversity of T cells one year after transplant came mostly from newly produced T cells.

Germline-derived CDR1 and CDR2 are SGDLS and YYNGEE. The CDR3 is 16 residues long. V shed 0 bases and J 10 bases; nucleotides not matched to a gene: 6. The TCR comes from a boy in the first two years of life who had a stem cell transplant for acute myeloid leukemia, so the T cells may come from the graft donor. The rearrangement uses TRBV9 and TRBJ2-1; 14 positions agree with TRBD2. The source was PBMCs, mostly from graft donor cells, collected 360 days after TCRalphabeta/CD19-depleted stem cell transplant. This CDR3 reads CASSVVTSGGAREQFF. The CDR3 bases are TGTGCCAGCAGCGTAGTGACTAGCGGGGGGGCCCGGGAGCAGTTCTTC. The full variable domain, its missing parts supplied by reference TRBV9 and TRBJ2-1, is DSGVTQTPKHLITATGQRVTLRCSPRSGDLSVYWYQQSLDQGLQFLIQYYNGEERAKGNILERFSAQQFPDLHSELNLSSLELGDSALYFCASSVVTSGGAREQFFGPGTRLTVL.